The T cell receptor beta chain under discussion was sequenced for a study of blood T cells in healthy people across ages. Looking at the study overall: Through template switching, about one barcoded beta molecule was captured per two T cells, as measured in model experiments.

Next came a second PCR, run for about 6 to 11 cycles, which used a sample-barcoded 5' primer along with a J-beta primer mix. Each cDNA molecule was tagged by a template-switch adaptor with 12 random nucleotides. There were at least 3 million CDR3-containing paired-end reads obtained from each sample. MiXCR, run by TCRdb on the 5' RACE reads, gives a single entry per CDR3 protein. Of fewer than 700,000 distinct CDR3 sequences in the sample, roughly two fifths were seen once. Total RNA extraction produced at least 5.5 micrograms (per sample) for the study. The ends lost 2 bases at V and 9 bases at J; junction bases unmatched: 3. CDR3 size: 14 residues. Germline loops: CDR1 DFQATT, CDR2 SNEGSKA (reference sequence).

V and J are TRBV20-1 and TRBJ2-1; 14 bases are a match to TRBD2. The sequence derives from a man at least 80 years old in good health. Input material: blood. The DNA for the CDR3 is TGCAGTGCTAGAAGACTAGCGGGAGGGAGTGAGCAGTTCTTC. It codes for CSARRLAGGSEQFF.